This entry lists 18 T cell receptor beta chains sequenced from one sample in a study of blood T cell repertoires in COVID-19. Measured with immunoSEQ multiplex PCR; TCRdb has only the in-frame clones, and not every one. The table records around 200,000 clones, 86% of them present only once. Sequencing input: peripheral blood. Receptors originate from a woman over 75 in a cohort sampled during active or convalescent COVID-19.

There are a few counts of this clone. The rearrangement uses TRBV30 and TRBJ1-1; D is perhaps TRBD1 (5 bases). V was pared by 2 bases and J by 0 bases, with 16 bases between. The CDR3 loop spans 16 amino acids. Per germline, CDR1 GTSNPN and CDR2 SVGIG (reference sequence). The CDR3 nucleotides read TGTGCCTGGAGTTCAGGGCTCGTCATTTTGAACACTGAAGCTTTCTTT. Its translation: CAWSSGLVILNTEAFF. Full variable domain (outside the CDR3, taken from reference TRBV30 and TRBJ1-1): SQTIHQWPATLVQPVGSPLSLECTVEGTSNPNLYWYRQAAGRGLQLLFYSVGIGQISSEVPQNLSASRPQDRQFILSSKKLLLSDSGFYLCAWSSGLVILNTEAFFGQGTRLTVV.

The J gene is TRBJ2-1, the V gene TRBV10-1, with 11 bases that match TRBD2. V shed 2 bases, J shed 10 bases, and the junction held 7 bases outside the gene matches. This CDR3 is 15 amino acids long. The germline V gene encodes CDR1 WNHNN and CDR2 SYGVQD (reference sequence). The CDR3 region is CASSEQRLAGQEQFF. In DNA form, the CDR3 reads TGCGCCAGCAGTGAGCAGCGACTAGCGGGACAAGAGCAGTTCTTC.

V is TRBV28 and J is TRBJ2-3; 12 positions agree with TRBD1. The CDR3 loop spans 16 amino acids. The V segment lost 5 bases and the J segment 3 bases; nucleotides outside the gene matches: 6. CDR1 is MDHEN, CDR2 SYDVKM, per germline. The CDR3 loop reads CASSGGDRGHTDTQYF. DNA of the CDR3: TGTGCCAGCAGTGGAGGGGACAGGGGGCATACAGATACGCAGTATTTT.

The V gene is TRBV27, the J gene TRBJ1-1, with D perhaps matching TRBD1 (6 bases). CDR1 and CDR2 from the germline V gene are MNHEY and SMNVEV (reference sequence). There are 15 residues in the CDR3. The V end was cut by 5 bases, the J end by 2 bases, with 15 bases between. The CDR3 coding sequence is TGTGCCAGCAGTCAGGACAGCCTTCTCAACACTGAAGCTTTCTTT. Its protein product is CASSQDSLLNTEAFF.

The V and J genes are TRBV5-1 and TRBJ2-3, with D possibly TRBD1 on 5 matching bases. The CDR3 runs 15 residues. The V and J ends lost 6 bases and 2 bases respectively, with 16 bases between them. Germline CDR1 reads SGHRS; CDR2 reads YFSETQ. The CDR3 protein is CASTYRGRNTDTQYF. CDR3 nucleotides: TGCGCCAGCACCTATAGGGGCAGAAACACAGATACGCAGTATTTT.

This clone occurred a few times. The same CDR3 also results from other DNA sequences found in this sample. V and J are TRBV19 and TRBJ1-1, with TRBD1 identical over 10 bases. The J segment lost 5 bases and the V segment lost 5 bases, leaving 8 bases of the junction unmatched. The CDR3 totals 15 residues. From germline, CDR1 is LNHDA and CDR2 SQIVND (reference sequence). As DNA, the CDR3 is TGTGCCAGTAGTCGCCCGGGACAGGGGAATACTGAAGCTTTCTTT. Its translation: CASSRPGQGNTEAFF.

The rearrangement uses TRBV5-1 and TRBJ1-2; D might be TRBD1 (5 bases). The CDR3 length is 15 residues. The germline V and J ends were trimmed by 3 bases and 5 bases, with 17 bases remaining between them. Germline loops: CDR1 SGHRS, CDR2 YFSETQ. The CDR3 sequence is CASSYYDARTYGYTF. In DNA, the CDR3 is TGCGCCAGCAGCTACTATGACGCGAGGACATATGGCTACACCTTC.

This clone was detected a few times. The rearrangement links TRBV6-2 or TRBV6-3 to TRBJ1-5; possible D gene TRBD1, 5 bases. Germline CDR1 reads MNHEY; CDR2 reads SVGEGT. CDR3 length: 14 amino acids. The germline V and J ends were trimmed by 2 bases and 4 bases, with 9 bases remaining between them. CDR3 bases: TGTGCCAGCAGTTACCAGGGCAGGAATCAGCCCCAGCATTTT. It translates to CASSYQGRNQPQHF.

The chain is built from TRBV19 and TRBJ2-1; TRBD2 agrees at 8 bases. CDR1 and CDR2 from the germline V gene are LNHDA and SQIVND (reference sequence). V dropped 11 bases and J dropped 7; count of bases not matched to a gene: 16. This CDR3 is built from 15 residues. CDR3 sequence reads: CAERGAGAVGNEQFF. Written as DNA, the CDR3 is TGTGCCGAAAGGGGAGCGGGAGCTGTGGGAAATGAGCAGTTCTTC.

The chain recombines TRBV19 with TRBJ1-5, with D perhaps matching TRBD1 (6 bases). Germline V gene sequence: CDR1 LNHDA, CDR2 SQIVND (reference sequence). CDR3 length equals 15 residues. The ends were cut back, 5 bases at V and 6 bases at J, with 17 bases in the middle. CDR3 amino acids: CASSPPLRGSQPQHF. DNA of the CDR3: TGTGCCAGTAGTCCGCCCCTCAGGGGAAGTCAGCCCCAGCATTTT.

The chain couples TRBV19 to TRBJ2-7; 8 bases map to TRBD1. The V and J ends lost 3 bases and 2 bases, in that order; junction bases with no gene match: 3. Germline CDR1 LNHDA, CDR2 SQIVND (reference sequence). CDR3 length: 14 residues. As DNA, the CDR3 is TGTGCCAGTAGTATCCGACAGGGGACCTACGAGCAGTACTTC. Its translation: CASSIRQGTYEQYF.

V usage is TRBV6-6 and J usage is TRBJ1-2; 7 bases agree with TRBD1. Germline V lookup: CDR1 MNHNY, CDR2 SVGAGI (reference sequence). CDR3 length: 16 amino acids. The J segment lost 2 bases and the V segment lost 5 bases, leaving 11 bases of the junction unmatched. Here the CDR3 reads CASSPGTAQLNYGYTF. The DNA for the CDR3 is TGTGCCAGCAGTCCCGGGACAGCACAGCTAAACTATGGCTACACCTTC.

CDR3: CASSYQGADTIYF. CDR3 nucleotide sequence: TGTGCCAGCAGTTACCAGGGGGCTGACACCATATATTTT. The gene calls are TRBV6-5 and TRBJ1-3; 8 nucleotides agree with TRBD1. CDR3 length: 13 amino acids. Losses at the gene ends were 2 bases for V and 8 bases for J; bases not matched to a gene: 2. CDR1 MNHEY and CDR2 SVGAGI come from the germline V gene.

The V call is TRBV5-4, the J call TRBJ2-7, with D perhaps TRBD1 (5 bases). CDR3 length equals 14 residues. Trimming cost V 2 bases and J 2 bases, with 11 bases left between them. Germline-derived CDR1 and CDR2 are SGHNT and YYREEE (reference sequence). In DNA form, the CDR3 reads TGTGCCAGCAGCTTAACAGGCACAACCTACGAGCAGTACGTC. It is translated as CASSLTGTTYEQYV.

Only a few counts were recorded for this clone. The chain links TRBV10-2 to TRBJ1-3; no firm D call. Deletions cut 8 bases from V and 0 bases from J, with 20 bases between. Looked up from germline, CDR1 is WSHSY and CDR2 is SAAADI. The CDR3 totals 17 residues. CDR3 nucleotide sequence: TGCGCCAGCTGGGGAGAAAGTGGCGGCCGCTCTGGAAACACCATATATTTT. It translates to CASWGESGGRSGNTIYF.

The chain couples TRBV2 to TRBJ1-1; TRBD1 matches at 11 bases. The CDR3 consists of 16 residues. The germline V gene encodes CDR1 SNHLY and CDR2 FYNNEI. V was clipped by 6 bases and J by 7 bases; unmatched bases: 13. This CDR3 is CASRTFVTGTGGEAFF. CDR3 DNA sequence: TGTGCCAGCAGGACCTTCGTCACCGGGACAGGGGGTGAAGCTTTCTTT.

J is TRBJ1-5 and V is TRBV5-6; the match to TRBD1 covers 7 bases. CDR1 is SGHDT, CDR2 YYEEEE, per germline. J gave up 6 bases and V 4 bases, and 7 bases lay outside the gene matches. This CDR3 comprises 14 residues. DNA for the CDR3: TGTGCCAGCAGCGGTAAGGACAGGTTTCAGCCCCAGCATTTT. This sequence encodes CASSGKDRFQPQHF. Complete variable domain (other parts from reference TRBV5-6 and TRBJ1-5): DAGVTQSPTHLIKTRGQQVTLRCSPKSGHDTVSWYQQALGQGPQFIFQYYEEEERQRGNFPDRFSGHQFPNYSSELNVNALLLGDSALYLCASSGKDRFQPQHFGDGTRLSIL.

The chain combines TRBV25-1 with TRBJ2-1, with a tentative D call TRBD2 (6 bases). The V end lost 3 bases, the J end lost 7 bases, and 10 bases lay between the germline ends. Germline assignment: CDR1 MGHDK and CDR2 SYGVNS. The CDR3 is 13 amino acids. CDR3 DNA sequence: TGTGCCAGCAGTGAGTCAGGGAGGAATGAGCAGTTCTTC. Amino acids: CASSESGRNEQFF.